The 26 T cell receptor beta chains presented below share a single source sample, sequenced in a study of spatial heterogeneity in lung cancer. The time point: sample taken at primary tumor resection. Whole RNA was taken from tumor, nontumor lung or frozen PBMC; it was then sequenced unsorted. One entry per CDR3 protein, called by TCRdb with MiXCR from the 5' RACE reads. This sample has 48,000 or so distinct CDR3 sequences, with over 4.5% found just once. The material was PBMCs, obtained at surgery. These receptors were obtained from a male donor with early-stage non-small cell lung cancer.

J is TRBJ2-7 and V is TRBV6-5, with D perhaps TRBD1 or TRBD2 (6 bases each). CDR1 and CDR2 (germline): MNHEY, SVGAGI. V was shortened by 2 bases and J by 0 bases, with 11 bases between the two germline ends. CDR3 length: 15 amino acids. CDR3 residues: CASSYDGGLSYEQYF. The CDR3 bases are TGTGCCAGCAGTTACGACGGGGGCCTCTCCTACGAGCAGTACTTC.

There are many counts of this clonotype. The chain couples TRBV7-3 to TRBJ2-3, with 8 nucleotides matching TRBD2. CDR1 is SGHTA and CDR2 is FQGTGA in the germline V gene. The junction had 7 bases not matched to a gene; V was cut back by 5 bases and J by 3 bases. There are 15 residues in the CDR3. The DNA of the CDR3 is TGTGCCAGCAGCCCCAGCGGGAGCGGGACAGATACGCAGTATTTT. Protein: CASSPSGSGTDTQYF.

This clonotype has ten or more counts. The CDR3 loop is CASSLGRRHNYGYTF. The DNA of the CDR3 is TGTGCCAGCAGCTTGGGCCGTAGGCATAACTATGGCTACACCTTC. The rearrangement links TRBV7-8 to TRBJ1-2, with no clear D. Trimming removed 3 bases from V and 1 base from J, with 12 bases in between. The CDR3 consists of 15 residues. CDR1 is SGHVS, CDR2 FQNEAQ, per germline.

Only one count was recorded for this clonotype. The chain joins TRBV20-1 to TRBJ2-2, with D perhaps being TRBD1 or TRBD2 (5 bases each). Germline-derived CDR1 and CDR2 are DFQATT and SNEGSKA (reference sequence). The CDR3 contains 13 residues. V lost 4 bases, J lost 7 bases, and 13 bases lay in between. CDR3 in amino acids: CSATGRSGGELFF. CDR3 DNA: TGCAGTGCTACGGGACGGTCAGGCGGGGAGCTGTTTTTT.

This clonotype was recorded at least ten times. V and J are TRBV4-1 and TRBJ2-1; no firm D call. The germline V gene encodes CDR1 MGHRA and CDR2 YSYEKL. The V and J ends lost 4 bases and 0 bases respectively, with 13 bases between them. This CDR3 contains 16 residues. The CDR3 loop is CASSLSAGVSYNEQFF. DNA of the CDR3: TGCGCCAGCAGCCTTTCCGCCGGAGTCTCCTACAATGAGCAGTTCTTC.

This clonotype was seen repeatedly, ten times or more. The chain employs TRBV5-1 and TRBJ2-3; the D is unclear. Trimming stripped 4 bases from V and 0 bases from J, with 18 bases between. CDR3 length: 17 amino acids. Germline V gene data show CDR1 as SGHRS and CDR2 as YFSETQ. The CDR3 region is CASSITADPSSTDTQYF. The CDR3 bases are TGCGCCAGCAGCATCACTGCGGACCCTTCTAGCACAGATACGCAGTATTTT.

Ten or more counts support this clonotype. The chain combines TRBV7-9 with TRBJ2-5, with D tentatively TRBD1 or TRBD2 (5 bases each). With 2 bases removed from V and 5 bases from J, the gap between germline ends came to 15 bases. Looked up from germline, CDR1 is SEHNR and CDR2 is FQNEAQ (reference sequence). The CDR3 is made up of 15 amino acids. The CDR3 DNA reads as TGTGCCAGCAGCTTATGGACTGGGGGAGAGGAGACCCAGTACTTC. Amino acids: CASSLWTGGEETQYF.

This clonotype was counted ten times or more. The genes are TRBV6-1 and TRBJ2-2; 7 nucleotides line up with TRBD1. The germline CDR1 and CDR2 sequences are MNHNS and SASEGT. The CDR3 contains 14 residues. The V segment lost 7 bases and the J segment 2 bases; nucleotides outside the gene matches: 4. The DNA of the CDR3 is TGTGCCAGCACCCGGGACAGAAACACCGGGGAGCTGTTTTTT. Its protein is CASTRDRNTGELFF.

This clonotype was observed many times. The rearrangement links TRBV11-1 to TRBJ1-6; D is unresolved. The CDR3 is 14 residues long. The germline gives CDR1 SGHAT, CDR2 FQDESV (reference sequence). Trimming removed 2 bases from V and 7 bases from J, with 9 bases in between. The CDR3 here is CASSLQSGNSPLHF. CDR3 nucleotides: TGTGCCAGCAGCTTACAATCGGGAAATTCACCCCTCCACTTT.

CDR3 residues: CASSLKVSGGYNEQFF. Here the CDR3 DNA reads TGTGCCAGCAGTTTGAAAGTCTCGGGGGGGTACAATGAGCAGTTCTTC. The chain recombines TRBV27 with TRBJ2-1; 8 nucleotides agree with TRBD2. J was trimmed by 4 bases and V by 3 bases; bases with no gene match: 8. The germline V gene has CDR1 MNHEY and CDR2 SMNVEV (reference sequence). The length of the CDR3 is 16 residues.

This clonotype was seen many times. The chain employs TRBV7-9 and TRBJ2-4, with TRBD2 identical over 8 bases. V lost 4 bases to trimming and J lost 8 bases; unmatched junction nucleotides: 10. Germline V lookup: CDR1 SEHNR, CDR2 FQNEAQ (reference sequence). The CDR3 has 15 amino acids. The CDR3 DNA is TGTGCCAGCAGCTACGGACCGGGAGGGCCAGACATTCAGTACTTC. Amino acids: CASSYGPGGPDIQYF.

The chain uses TRBV27 and TRBJ1-5; D gene unclear. Germline V CDR1 and CDR2: MNHEY, SMNVEV (reference sequence). Trimming removed 5 bases at V and 0 bases at J, with 11 bases between. This CDR3 spans 15 amino acids. The CDR3 coding sequence is TGTGCCAGCAGTCCCTTGGGAACTAGCAATCAGCCCCAGCATTTT. It is translated as CASSPLGTSNQPQHF.

This clonotype was detected many times. The chain has TRBV28 and TRBJ2-2; 7 positions agree with TRBD2. The CDR3 runs to 13 residues. Germline V gene data show CDR1 as MDHEN and CDR2 as SYDVKM. With V trimmed by 4 bases and J by 7 bases, 3 bases remained unmatched. The CDR3 reads CASSSGTIGELFF. CDR3 DNA: TGTGCCAGCAGTTCAGGGACTATCGGGGAGCTGTTTTTT.

This clonotype was counted only a few times. The chain is built from TRBV9 and TRBJ1-1; no clear D gene. The CDR3 sequence is 13 residues long. CDR1 and CDR2 (germline): SGDLS, YYNGEE. Trimming removed 0 bases from V and 4 bases from J, with 7 bases in between. CDR3 sequence reads: CASSVGQLTEAFF. CDR3 in DNA: TGTGCCAGCAGCGTAGGTCAGCTCACTGAAGCTTTCTTT.

The rearrangement links TRBV20-1 to TRBJ2-7; the match to TRBD2 covers 11 bases. From germline, CDR1 is DFQATT and CDR2 SNEGSKA (reference sequence). The length of the CDR3 is 14 residues. V shed 6 bases and J 0 bases; nucleotides not matched to a gene: 4. CDR3 protein: CSAGLAGDSYEQYF. The CDR3 nucleotides read TGCAGTGCCGGACTAGCGGGCGACTCCTACGAGCAGTACTTC.

This clonotype was seen only a few times. The chain recombines TRBV6-5 with TRBJ2-3; 12 bases are a match to TRBD2. The V segment lost 5 bases and the J segment 3 bases; nucleotides outside the gene matches: 12. From germline, CDR1 is MNHEY and CDR2 SVGAGI. The length of the CDR3 is 18 residues. The CDR3 sequence is CASSRGTSGPSATDTQYF. In nucleotides, the CDR3 is TGTGCCAGCAGTCGCGGGACTAGCGGGCCGTCCGCGACAGATACGCAGTATTTT.

The sample holds many counts of this clonotype. J is TRBJ1-2 and V is TRBV14; D call uncertain. The CDR3 has 14 amino acids. V was trimmed by 4 bases and J by 4 bases, leaving 13 bases between them. CDR1 is SGHDN, CDR2 FVKESK, per germline. The CDR3 coding sequence is TGTGCCAGCAGCCCGGCCCTTGCGGGCTATGGCTACACCTTC. Protein: CASSPALAGYGYTF. The whole variable domain, filled in from reference TRBV14 and TRBJ1-2, reads EAGVTQFPSHSVIEKGQTVTLRCDPISGHDNLYWYRRVMGKEIKFLLHFVKESKQDESGMPNNRFLAERTGGTYSTLKVQPAELEDSGVYFCASSPALAGYGYTFGSGTRLTVV.

This clonotype appeared many times. The chain links TRBV21-1 to TRBJ2-3; TRBD1 is the table's D call and was not checked against the DNA. TRBV21-1 is a known pseudogene. The CDR3 contains 16 residues. The CDR3 is CASSKPWDPYTDTQYF. The CDR3 DNA reads TGTGCCAGCAGCAAACCCTGGGACCCTTACACAGATACGCAGTATTTT.

This clonotype was seen only a few times. The chain's CDR3 is CASSPNRGRLNEQFF. The CDR3 DNA is TGTGCCAGCTCACCGAACAGGGGGCGCTTGAATGAGCAGTTCTTC. The rearrangement links TRBV18 to TRBJ2-1, with 9 bases identical to TRBD1. CDR1 and CDR2 (germline): KGHSH, LQKENI. The CDR3 runs 15 residues. V shed 3 bases, J shed 7 bases, and the junction held 7 bases outside the gene matches.

Ten or more counts support this clonotype. The rearrangement joins TRBV7-2 to TRBJ2-3, with 12 positions matching TRBD2. Germline lookup yields CDR1 SGHTA and CDR2 FQGNSA. V gave up 5 bases and J gave up 0 bases; unmatched junction bases: 9. The CDR3 is 18 residues long. As DNA, the CDR3 is TGTGCCAGCAGCATTACGTTAGGACTAGCGGGAAGCACAGATACGCAGTATTTT. Protein: CASSITLGLAGSTDTQYF.

This clonotype was seen at least ten times. The gene calls are TRBV27 and TRBJ2-1; D may be TRBD1 (5 bases). V dropped 3 bases and J dropped 0 bases, with 9 bases sitting between them. The CDR3 has 15 residues. The germline V gene has CDR1 MNHEY and CDR2 SMNVEV (reference sequence). Here the CDR3 DNA reads TGTGCCAGCAGTTTTCGCAGGGACTCCTACAATGAGCAGTTCTTC. Translating it yields CASSFRRDSYNEQFF.

This clonotype was recorded many times. The chain carries TRBV14 and TRBJ2-2; 10 bases agree with TRBD2. The CDR3 runs to 19 residues. Germline-derived CDR1 and CDR2 are SGHDN and FVKESK. After removal of 3 bases from V and 5 bases from J, the junction contained 15 bases not matched to a gene. The CDR3, as DNA: TGTGCCAGCAGCCAGATAGTAAAGCGGGAGGGCCCTTGGACCGGGGAGCTGTTTTTT. It yields the protein CASSQIVKREGPWTGELFF.

In its sample, this clonotype was seen a few times. The rearrangement joins TRBV20-1 to TRBJ2-3; the match to TRBD2 covers 7 bases. Germline CDR1 and CDR2: DFQATT and SNEGSKA (reference sequence). The junction had 12 bases not matched to a gene; V was cut back by 5 bases and J by 7 bases. The CDR3 runs 14 residues. The DNA of the CDR3 is TGCAGTGCTCCGACTAGCTTGCCTCGAAATACGCAGTATTTT. Amino acids: CSAPTSLPRNTQYF.

At least ten counts were recorded for this clonotype. CDR3 residues: CASSSDRGDYEQYF. The CDR3 DNA is TGTGCCAGCAGTTCTGACAGGGGGGACTACGAGCAGTACTTC. This sequence joins TRBV12-3 or TRBV12-4 and TRBJ2-7; 9 nucleotides agree with TRBD1. The junction had 4 bases not matched to a gene; V was cut back by 4 bases and J by 3 bases. This CDR3 comprises 14 residues.

This clonotype occurred a few times. This chain joins TRBV20-1 and TRBJ2-7, with D possibly TRBD2 on 6 matching bases. Germline CDR1 DFQATT, CDR2 SNEGSKA (reference sequence). The CDR3 runs 19 residues. The germline V and J ends were trimmed by 3 bases and 2 bases, with 29 bases remaining between them. The chain's CDR3 is CSASGSSGSAGPNTYEQYF. In DNA form, the CDR3 reads TGCAGTGCTAGCGGGTCCTCAGGTTCGGCGGGACCGAACACCTACGAGCAGTACTTC.

The J gene is TRBJ2-3, the V gene TRBV12-5, with 7 bases fitting TRBD2. The CDR3 covers 16 residues. V was clipped by 0 bases and J by 0 bases; unmatched bases: 3. Germline CDR1 LGHNT, CDR2 FRNRAP. The DNA for the CDR3 is TGTGCTAGTGGTTTGGTAACTAGCGTTAGCACAGATACGCAGTATTTT. Translating it yields CASGLVTSVSTDTQYF.